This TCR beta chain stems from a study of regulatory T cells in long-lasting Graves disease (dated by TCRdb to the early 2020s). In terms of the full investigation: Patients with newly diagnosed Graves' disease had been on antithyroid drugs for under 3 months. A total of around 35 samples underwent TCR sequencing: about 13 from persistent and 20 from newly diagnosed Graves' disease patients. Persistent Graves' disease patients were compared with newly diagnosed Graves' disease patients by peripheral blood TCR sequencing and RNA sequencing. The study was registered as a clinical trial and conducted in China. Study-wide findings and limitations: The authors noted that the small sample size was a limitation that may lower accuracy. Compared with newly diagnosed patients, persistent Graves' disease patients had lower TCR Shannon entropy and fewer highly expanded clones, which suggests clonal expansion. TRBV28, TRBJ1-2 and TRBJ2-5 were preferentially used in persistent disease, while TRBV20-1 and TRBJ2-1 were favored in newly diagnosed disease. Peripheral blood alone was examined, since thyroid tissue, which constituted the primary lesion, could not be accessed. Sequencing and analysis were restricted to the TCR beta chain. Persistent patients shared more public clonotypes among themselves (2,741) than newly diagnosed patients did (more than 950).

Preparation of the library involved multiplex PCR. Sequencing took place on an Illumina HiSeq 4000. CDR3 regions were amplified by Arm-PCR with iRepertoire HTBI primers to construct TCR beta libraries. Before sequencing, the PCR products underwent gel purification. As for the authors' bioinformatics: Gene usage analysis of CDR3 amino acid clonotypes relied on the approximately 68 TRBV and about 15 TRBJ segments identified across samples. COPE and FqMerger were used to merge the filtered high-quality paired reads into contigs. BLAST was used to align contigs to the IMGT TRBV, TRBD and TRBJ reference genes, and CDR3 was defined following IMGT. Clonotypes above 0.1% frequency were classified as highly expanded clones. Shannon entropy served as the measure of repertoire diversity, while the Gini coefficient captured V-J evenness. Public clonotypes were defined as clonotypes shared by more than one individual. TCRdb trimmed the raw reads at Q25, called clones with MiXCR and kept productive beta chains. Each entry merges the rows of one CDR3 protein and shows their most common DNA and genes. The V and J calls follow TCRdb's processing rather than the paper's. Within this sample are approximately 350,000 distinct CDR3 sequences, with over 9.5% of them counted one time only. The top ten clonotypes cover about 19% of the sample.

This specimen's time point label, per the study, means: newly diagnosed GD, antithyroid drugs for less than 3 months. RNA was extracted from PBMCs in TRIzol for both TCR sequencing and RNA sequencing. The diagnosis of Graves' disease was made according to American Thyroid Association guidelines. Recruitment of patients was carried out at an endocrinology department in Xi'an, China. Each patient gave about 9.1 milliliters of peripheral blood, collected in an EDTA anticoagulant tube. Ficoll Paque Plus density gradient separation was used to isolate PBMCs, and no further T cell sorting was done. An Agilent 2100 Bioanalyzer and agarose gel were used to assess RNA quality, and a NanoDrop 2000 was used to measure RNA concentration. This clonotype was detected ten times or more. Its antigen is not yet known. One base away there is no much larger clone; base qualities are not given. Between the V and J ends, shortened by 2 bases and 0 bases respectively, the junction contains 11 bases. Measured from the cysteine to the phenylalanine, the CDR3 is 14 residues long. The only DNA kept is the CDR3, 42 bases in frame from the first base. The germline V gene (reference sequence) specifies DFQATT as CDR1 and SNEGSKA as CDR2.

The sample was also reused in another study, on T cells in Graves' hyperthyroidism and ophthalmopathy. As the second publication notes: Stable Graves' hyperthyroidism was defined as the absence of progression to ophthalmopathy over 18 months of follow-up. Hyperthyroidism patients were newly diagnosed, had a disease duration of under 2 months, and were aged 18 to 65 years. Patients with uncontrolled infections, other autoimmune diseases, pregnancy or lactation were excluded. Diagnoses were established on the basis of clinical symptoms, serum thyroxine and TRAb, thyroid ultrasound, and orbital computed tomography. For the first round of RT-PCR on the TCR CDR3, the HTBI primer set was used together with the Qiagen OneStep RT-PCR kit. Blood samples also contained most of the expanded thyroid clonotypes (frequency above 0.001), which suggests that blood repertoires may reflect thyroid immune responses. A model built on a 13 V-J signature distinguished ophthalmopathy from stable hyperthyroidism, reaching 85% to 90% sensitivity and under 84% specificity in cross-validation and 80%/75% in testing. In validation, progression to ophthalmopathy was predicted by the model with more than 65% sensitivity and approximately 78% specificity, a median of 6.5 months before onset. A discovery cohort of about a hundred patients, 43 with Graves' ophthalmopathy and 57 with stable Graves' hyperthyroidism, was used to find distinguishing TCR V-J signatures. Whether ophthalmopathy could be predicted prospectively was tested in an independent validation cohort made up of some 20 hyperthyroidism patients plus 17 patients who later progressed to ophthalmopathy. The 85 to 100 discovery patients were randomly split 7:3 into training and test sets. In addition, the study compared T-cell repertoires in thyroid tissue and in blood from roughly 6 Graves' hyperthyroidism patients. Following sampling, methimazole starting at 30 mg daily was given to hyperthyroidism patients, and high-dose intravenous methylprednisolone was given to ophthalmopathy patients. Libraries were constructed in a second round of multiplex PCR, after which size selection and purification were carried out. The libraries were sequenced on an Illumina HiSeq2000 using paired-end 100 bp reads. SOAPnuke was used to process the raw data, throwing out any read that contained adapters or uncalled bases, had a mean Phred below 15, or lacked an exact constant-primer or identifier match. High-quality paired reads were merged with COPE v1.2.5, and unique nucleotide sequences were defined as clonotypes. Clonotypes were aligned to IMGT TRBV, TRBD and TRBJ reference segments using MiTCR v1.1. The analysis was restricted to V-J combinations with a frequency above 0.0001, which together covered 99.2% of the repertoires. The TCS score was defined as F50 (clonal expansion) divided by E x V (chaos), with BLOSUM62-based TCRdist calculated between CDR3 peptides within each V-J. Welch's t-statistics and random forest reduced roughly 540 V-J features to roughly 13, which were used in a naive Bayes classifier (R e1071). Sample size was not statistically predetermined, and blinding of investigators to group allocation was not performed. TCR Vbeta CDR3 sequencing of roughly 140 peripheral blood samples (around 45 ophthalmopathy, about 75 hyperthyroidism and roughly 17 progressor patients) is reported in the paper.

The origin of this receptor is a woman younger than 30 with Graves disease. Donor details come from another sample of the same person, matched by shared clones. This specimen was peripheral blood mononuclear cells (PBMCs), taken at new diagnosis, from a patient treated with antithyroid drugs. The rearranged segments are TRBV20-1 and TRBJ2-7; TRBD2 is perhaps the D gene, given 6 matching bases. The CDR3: CSARTEGSSYEQYF. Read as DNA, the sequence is TGCAGTGCTAGAACGGAGGGGAGCTCCTACGAGCAGTACTTC.